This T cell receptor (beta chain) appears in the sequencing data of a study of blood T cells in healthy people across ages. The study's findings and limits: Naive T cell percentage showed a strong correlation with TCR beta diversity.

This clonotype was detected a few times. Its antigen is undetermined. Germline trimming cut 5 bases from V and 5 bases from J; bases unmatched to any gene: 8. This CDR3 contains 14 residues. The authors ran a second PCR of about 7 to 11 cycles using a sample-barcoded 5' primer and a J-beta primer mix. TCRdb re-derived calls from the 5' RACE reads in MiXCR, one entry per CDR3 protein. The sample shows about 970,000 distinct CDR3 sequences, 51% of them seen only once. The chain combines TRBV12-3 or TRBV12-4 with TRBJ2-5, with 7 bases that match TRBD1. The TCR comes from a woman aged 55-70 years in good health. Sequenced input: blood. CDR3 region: CASSPTGAEETQYF. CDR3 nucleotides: TGTGCCAGCAGTCCAACAGGGGCGGAGGAGACCCAGTACTTC.